The 14 T cell receptor beta chains below come from one sample, sequenced in a study of T cells in Graves' hyperthyroidism and ophthalmopathy (dated by TCRdb to between 2018 and 2021). The protocol used for the library was multiplex PCR. The run used an Illumina HiSeq 2000. TCR beta CDR3 regions were amplified from RNA transcripts. A first-round RT-PCR of the TCR CDR3 used the HTBI primer set with the Qiagen OneStep RT-PCR kit. Through fastp at Q25 and MiXCR, TCRdb rebuilt clones from the public reads, retaining in-frame beta chains. Each record represents a unique CDR3 protein, reported with the most common genes and DNA among its rows. A total of about 610,000 distinct CDR3 sequences appear in this sample, approximately 15% of them only once. Around 4% of the sample lies in the top ten. The sequencing input was blood. The receptors here all came from a woman aged 40 to 50 with Graves' ophthalmopathy.

This clonotype was recorded once. CDR3 loop: CASATGILAFF. The CDR3 DNA sequence: TGTGCCAGCGCAACAGGGATTTTAGCTTTCTTT. The J gene is TRBJ1-1, the V gene TRBV6-1, with a tentative D call TRBD1 (6 bases). CDR3 length: 11 amino acids. Trimming removed 8 bases from V and 10 bases from J, with 14 bases in between. Germline-derived CDR1 and CDR2 are MNHNS and SASEGT.

This clonotype was seen at least ten times. J is TRBJ2-7 and V is TRBV28; perhaps TRBD2 as D (6 bases). CDR3 length equals 15 residues. Deletions cut 4 bases from V and 2 bases from J, with 15 bases between. Germline CDR1 and CDR2: MDHEN and SYDVKM. CDR3: CASSSPGRGTYEQYF. In nucleotides, the CDR3 is TGTGCCAGCAGTTCACCGGGACGGGGGACCTACGAGCAGTACTTC.

This clonotype occurred many times. V usage is TRBV28 and J usage is TRBJ2-7; D gene unclear. Germline CDR1 reads MDHEN; CDR2 reads SYDVKM. The length of the CDR3 is 14 residues. V shed 4 bases and J shed 5 bases, with 15 bases lying between them. CDR3 bases: TGTGCCAGCAGTTCCCTCCAAATTCGACACGAGCAGTACTTC. Protein product: CASSSLQIRHEQYF.

The chain combines TRBV20-1 with TRBJ2-2, with D hard to call. Per germline, CDR1 DFQATT and CDR2 SNEGSKA (reference sequence). The CDR3 consists of 15 residues. The V gene lost 0 bases and the J gene lost 4 bases, with 12 bases spanning the gap. The CDR3 is CSARDLITATGELFF. The CDR3 DNA follows: TGCAGTGCTAGAGATCTTATAACAGCCACCGGGGAGCTGTTTTTT.

There are many counts of this clonotype. The chain employs TRBV15 and TRBJ1-1; D remains unclear. V was shortened by 0 bases and J by 1 base, with 6 bases between the two germline ends. Germline V CDR1 and CDR2: LNHNV, YYDKDF (reference sequence). The CDR3 covers 14 residues. This CDR3 is CATSRDQENTEAFF. CDR3 coding DNA: TGTGCCACCAGCAGAGATCAAGAGAACACTGAAGCTTTCTTT. Supplemented by reference TRBV15 and TRBJ1-1, the full variable domain reads DAMVIQNPRYQVTQFGKPVTLSCSQTLNHNVMYWYQQKSSQAPKLLFHYYDKDFNNEADTPDNFQSRRPNTSFCFLDIRSPGLGDTAMYLCATSRDQENTEAFFGQGTRLTVV.

This clonotype was found many times. This rearrangement joins TRBV19 to TRBJ1-1, with TRBD1 as a possible D gene (6 bases). Germline values: CDR1 LNHDA, CDR2 SQIVND (reference sequence). This CDR3 contains 11 residues. Trimming shortened V by 7 bases and J by 8 bases, and 11 bases separated the two germline ends. CDR3 DNA sequence: TGTGCCAGTAATTTCGGGACAGAAGCTTTCTTT. Its protein product is CASNFGTEAFF.

This sequence joins TRBV6-7 and TRBJ2-7, with D perhaps matching TRBD1 (6 bases). TRBV6-7 belongs to the ORF category, with a function that is uncertain. The CDR3 runs to 12 residues. The V end lost 2 bases, the J end lost 12 bases, and 14 bases lay between the germline ends. CDR3 sequence reads: CASSYRDTGSYF. CDR3 sequence (DNA): TGTGCCAGCAGTTACAGGGACACGGGCTCGTACTTC.

This clonotype was seen only a few times. This rearrangement joins TRBV13 to TRBJ2-2; the D is unclear. From germline, CDR1 is PRHDT and CDR2 FYEKMQ (reference sequence). V was pared by 3 bases and J by 9 bases, with 11 bases between. The CDR3 is 13 amino acids. For the CDR3, the DNA is TGTGCCAGCAGCTTTGGATCTCACCGGGAGCTGTTTTTT. Its translation is CASSFGSHRELFF.

This clonotype was seen a few times. The V gene is TRBV5-1, the J gene TRBJ2-7; 8 bases line up with TRBD1. Germline trimming cut 7 bases from V and 7 bases from J; bases unmatched to any gene: 13. This CDR3 spans 14 amino acids. The germline CDR1 and CDR2 sequences are SGHRS and YFSETQ. CDR3 DNA: TGCGCCAGCGGTTTGGGACAGGCCCCCTGGGAGCAGTACTTC. This codes for CASGLGQAPWEQYF. Full variable domain (missing parts from reference TRBV5-1 and TRBJ2-7): KAGVTQTPRYLIKTRGQQVTLSCSPISGHRSVSWYQQTPGQGLQFLFEYFSETQRNKGNFPGRFSGRQFSNSRSEMNVSTLELGDSALYLCASGLGQAPWEQYFGPGTRLTVT.

This clonotype showed up many times. This chain uses TRBV28 with TRBJ1-1; TRBD1 is a possible D gene (6 bases). The CDR3 consists of 13 residues. V gave up 1 base and J gave up 3 bases, with 6 bases separating them. CDR1 is MDHEN, CDR2 SYDVKM, per germline. CDR3 sequence: CASSLYRDTEAFF. For the CDR3, the DNA is TGTGCCAGCAGTTTATACAGGGACACTGAAGCTTTCTTT.

This clonotype occurred many times. V usage is TRBV12-5 and J usage is TRBJ2-2, with D hard to call. This CDR3 contains 15 residues. V dropped 3 bases and J dropped 0 bases, with 8 bases sitting between them. Germline V gene sequence: CDR1 LGHNT, CDR2 FRNRAP. CDR3 in amino acids: CASGFLKANTGELFF. The CDR3 DNA reads as TGTGCTAGTGGTTTTCTTAAAGCGAACACCGGGGAGCTGTTTTTT.

The chain is built from TRBV4-1 and TRBJ2-7; TRBD2 matches 11 bases. The V gene's germline CDR1 is MGHRA and CDR2 YSYEKL. The V segment lost 2 bases and the J segment 7 bases; nucleotides outside the gene matches: 7. This CDR3 contains 15 residues. This chain's CDR3 is CASSQTSGSVGEQYF. The CDR3 DNA is TGCGCCAGCAGCCAAACTAGCGGGAGTGTAGGGGAGCAGTACTTC.

The genes are TRBV6-1 and TRBJ2-7, with D hard to call. Trimming pared 4 bases from V and 6 bases from J, leaving 16 bases between. Germline V gives CDR1 MNHNS, CDR2 SASEGT. The CDR3 is 14 amino acids. CDR3 DNA sequence: TGTGCCAGCAGTGGGTCCGGGTCGATAATCGAGCAGTACTTC. Encoded protein: CASSGSGSIIEQYF.

This clonotype was counted at least ten times. The J gene is TRBJ2-7, the V gene TRBV12-3 or TRBV12-4, with a possible D match to TRBD1 (6 bases). CDR3 length equals 15 residues. Deletions cut 3 bases from V and 5 bases from J, with 17 bases between. The CDR3 bases are TGTGCCAGCAGTTTTGGGCCCCAGGACAGTAACGAGCAGTACTTC. This sequence encodes CASSFGPQDSNEQYF.